Below are 18 T cell receptor beta chains sequenced from a single sample in a study of blood T cell repertoires in COVID-19. Clones were sequenced by immunoSEQ multiplex PCR, and TCRdb holds only the in-frame ones, with some missing. This table has around 140,000 clones, about 81% appearing once. The sample taken for sequencing was peripheral blood. The receptor set was obtained from a woman of 80 years or more with acute or convalescent COVID-19.

This chain links TRBV20-1 with TRBJ1-2; 8 bases are shared with TRBD1. V dropped 6 bases and J dropped 5; count of bases not matched to a gene: 2. The CDR3 totals 11 residues. Germline CDR1 DFQATT, CDR2 SNEGSKA (reference sequence). The CDR3 reads CSARTGYGYTF. CDR3 bases: TGCAGTGCCCGGACAGGGTATGGCTACACCTTC.

This sequence joins TRBV27 and TRBJ1-4; D gene uncertain. Germline CDR1 and CDR2: MNHEY and SMNVEV (reference sequence). This CDR3 region has 15 residues. Trimming pared 5 bases from V and 0 bases from J, leaving 10 bases between. In DNA form, the CDR3 reads TGTGCCAGCAGTCCCCTAGATGCAACTAATGAAAAACTGTTTTTT. It is translated as CASSPLDATNEKLFF.

The genes are TRBV5-1 and TRBJ2-3; weak D call: TRBD2 (6 bases). The CDR3 consists of 18 residues. Germline CDR1 and CDR2: SGHRS and YFSETQ. The germline V and J ends were trimmed by 4 bases and 0 bases, with 21 bases remaining between them. CDR3 coding DNA: TGCGCCAGCAGCCCTCAACCCCCCAGCGGGTCTAGCACAGATACGCAGTATTTT. It codes for CASSPQPPSGSSTDTQYF.

The chain employs TRBV11-2 and TRBJ2-4, with 10 bases fitting TRBD1. Germline CDR1 SGHAT, CDR2 FQNNGV. This CDR3 comprises 13 residues. V lost 4 bases, J lost 15 bases, and 9 bases stayed unmatched. This chain's CDR3 is CASSSATGQGPYF. DNA for the CDR3: TGTGCCAGCAGCTCAGCAACGGGACAGGGGCCGTACTTC.

The genes are TRBV2 and TRBJ2-3, with D possibly TRBD2 on 5 matching bases. With 3 bases removed from V and 8 bases from J, the gap between germline ends came to 12 bases. Germline assignment: CDR1 SNHLY and CDR2 FYNNEI. The CDR3 has 13 amino acids. The CDR3 region has the DNA TGTGCCAGCAGTGACCGGGGAACGGGTACGCAGTATTTT. As protein: CASSDRGTGTQYF.

J is TRBJ2-7 and V is TRBV10-3; tentatively, D is TRBD2 (5 bases). The CDR3 loop spans 11 amino acids. Germline V gives CDR1 ENHRY, CDR2 SYGVKD. V was cut by 11 bases and J by 0 bases, with 8 bases left in between. The CDR3 DNA follows: TGTGCCGCTCGGGACTCCTACGAGCAGTACTTC. It encodes CAARDSYEQYF.

The chain is built from TRBV4-3 and TRBJ2-2; D remains ambiguous. CDR3 size: 16 residues. The germline gives CDR1 LGHNA, CDR2 YSLEER. The ends were cut back, 6 bases at V and 0 bases at J, with 14 bases in the middle. The CDR3 reads CASRVDTFANTGELFF. For the CDR3, the DNA is TGCGCCAGCAGGGTCGACACGTTCGCGAACACCGGGGAGCTGTTTTTT.

This clone appeared a single time. The chain couples TRBV5-4 to TRBJ1-2; no clear D gene. The germline CDR1 and CDR2 sequences are SGHNT and YYREEE (reference sequence). V gave up 0 bases and J gave up 7 bases, with 19 bases separating them. The CDR3 consists of 16 residues. The CDR3 spells CASSLAWLRNGSGYTF. The DNA for the CDR3 is TGTGCCAGCAGCTTGGCCTGGCTACGTAACGGGTCTGGCTACACCTTC.

This chain joins TRBV10-3 and TRBJ1-1; D is ambiguous. The CDR3 runs 14 residues. The V end was cut by 4 bases, the J end by 3 bases, with 12 bases between. Per germline, CDR1 ENHRY and CDR2 SYGVKD. The CDR3 is CAISARQLDTEAFF. CDR3 nucleotide sequence: TGTGCCATCAGTGCGCGGCAGCTCGACACTGAAGCTTTCTTT.

The gene calls are TRBV5-1 and TRBJ2-1; 7 bases map to TRBD1. This CDR3 has 17 amino acids. V gave up 4 bases and J gave up 0 bases; unmatched junction bases: 10. In germline, CDR1 is SGHRS, CDR2 YFSETQ. This CDR3 reads CASSPSNRGSSYNEQFF. Here the CDR3 DNA reads TGCGCCAGCAGCCCATCAAACAGGGGCAGCTCCTACAATGAGCAGTTCTTC.

This sequence joins TRBV18 and TRBJ1-1; no clear D. This CDR3 spans 15 amino acids. Germline lookup yields CDR1 KGHSH and CDR2 LQKENI. V shed 0 bases and J shed 4 bases, with 12 bases lying between them. CDR3 amino acids: CASSPPVGLATEAFF. CDR3 DNA sequence: TGTGCCAGCTCACCACCGGTTGGGTTAGCCACTGAAGCTTTCTTT. Looking up the rest from reference TRBV18 and TRBJ1-1 gives the full variable domain: NAGVMQNPRHLVRRRGQEARLRCSPMKGHSHVYWYRQLPEEGLKFMVYLQKENIIDESGMPKERFSAEFPKEGPSILRIQQVVRGDSAAYFCASSPPVGLATEAFFGQGTRLTVV.

This clone occurred once. V gene TRBV3-1 (or the pseudogene TRBV3-2) combines with J gene TRBJ1-2; possible D gene TRBD1, 6 bases. In germline, CDR1 is LGHDT, CDR2 YNNKEL (reference sequence). V gave up 3 bases and J gave up 2 bases, with 16 bases separating them. The CDR3 consists of 16 residues. CDR3 region: CASSHRFKGVNYGYTF. Here the CDR3 DNA reads TGTGCCAGCAGCCATCGTTTCAAGGGGGTCAACTATGGCTACACCTTC.

V is TRBV5-5 and J is TRBJ2-1; unclear D gene. The CDR3 is 17 residues long. Germline V CDR1 and CDR2: SGHKS, YYEKEE (reference sequence). The V and J ends lost 4 bases and 3 bases respectively, with 20 bases between them. The chain's CDR3 is CASSPATWRGGYNEQFF. The CDR3 nucleotides are TGTGCCAGCAGCCCCGCAACCTGGCGCGGCGGCTACAATGAGCAGTTCTTC.

V gene TRBV10-3 combines with J gene TRBJ1-1; D is undetermined. Germline V gene lookup returns CDR1 ENHRY and CDR2 SYGVKD. The CDR3 is made up of 15 amino acids. V lost 0 bases, J lost 5 bases, and 13 bases lay in between. CDR3 in amino acids: CAISESAVDVTEAFF. CDR3 DNA sequence: TGTGCCATCAGTGAGTCGGCAGTTGATGTTACTGAAGCTTTCTTT.

The chain recombines TRBV5-1 with TRBJ2-2; TRBD2 is a possible D gene (5 bases). CDR1 SGHRS and CDR2 YFSETQ come from the germline V gene. CDR3 size: 14 residues. V was pared by 5 bases and J by 3 bases, with 11 bases between. The CDR3 coding sequence is TGCGCCAGCAGATTCGGGGTGGACACCGGGGAGCTGTTTTTT. As protein: CASRFGVDTGELFF.

This clone was seen only once. The chain links TRBV11-3 to TRBJ2-3; the match to TRBD2 covers 7 bases. The V gene end was trimmed by 0 bases and the J gene end by 3 bases; junction bases not matched to a gene: 6. The CDR3 consists of 16 residues. CDR1 SGHNT and CDR2 YENEEA come from the germline V gene. The CDR3 DNA reads as TGTGCCAGCAGCTTAGATGCGCAGCGGGGAACAGATACGCAGTATTTT. It yields the protein CASSLDAQRGTDTQYF.

This clone has just one count. The chain joins TRBV6-6 to TRBJ1-1; no firm D call. Looked up from germline, CDR1 is MNHNY and CDR2 is SVGAGI (reference sequence). The V end lost 5 bases, the J end lost 4 bases, and 11 bases lay between the germline ends. CDR3 length: 13 residues. CDR3 region: CASSPSAGTEAFF. CDR3 in DNA: TGTGCCAGCAGTCCCTCCGCGGGCACTGAAGCTTTCTTT.

V and J are TRBV2 and TRBJ2-1; 8 bases fit TRBD2. This CDR3 region has 14 residues. From germline, CDR1 is SNHLY and CDR2 FYNNEI. The junction had 5 bases not matched to a gene; V was cut back by 2 bases and J by 8 bases. CDR3 nucleotide sequence: TGTGCCAGCAGTGAATTGCGGGAGGCGGATGAGCAGTTCTTC. Its protein product is CASSELREADEQFF. The variable domain in full, completed from reference TRBV2 and TRBJ2-1, reads EPEVTQTPSHQVTQMGQEVILRCVPISNHLYFYWYRQILGQKVEFLVSFYNNEISEKSEIFDDQFSVERPDGSNFTLKIRSTKLEDSAMYFCASSELREADEQFFGPGTRLTVL.